This entry describes one TCR beta chain. Measured with immunoSEQ multiplex PCR; TCRdb has only the in-frame clones, and not every one. The sample includes about 1.1 million clones, 77% of them seen just once. Germline CDR1 reads SGHNT; CDR2 reads YYREEE (reference sequence). V was clipped by 0 bases and J by 1 base, with 10 bases between them. CDR3 length equals 16 residues. The data were obtained in a study of shared clonotypes between healthy human individuals. The chain uses TRBV5-4 and TRBJ2-2; weak D call: TRBD1 (5 bases). The sample comprised memory CD4+ T cells from PBMCs. Indicated subset: CD45RA-negative fraction. The TCR originated in a man between 18 and 35 years old in good health. Some clones in this sample may be carry-over from other donors' samples. The CDR3 DNA follows: TGTGCCAGCAGCTTGGGACAGTTTCAGAACACCGGGGAGCTGTTTTTT. This translates into CASSLGQFQNTGELFF.